This TCR beta chain derives from a study of blood T cell repertoires in COVID-19. Measured with immunoSEQ multiplex PCR; TCRdb has only the in-frame clones, and not every one. Here the sample spans around 98,000 clones, roughly 84% being singletons. The V end lost 1 base, the J end lost 0 bases, and 13 bases lay between the germline ends. The CDR3 extends over 16 amino acids. Germline V CDR1 and CDR2: LGHDT, YNNKEL (reference sequence). This rearrangement joins TRBV3-1 (or the pseudogene TRBV3-2) to TRBJ2-7; D might be TRBD2 (6 bases). Sequenced sample: peripheral blood. The clonotype was recovered from a woman aged 60-75 years with acute or convalescent COVID-19. CDR3 sequence reads: CASSQVLRRGSYEQYF. CDR3 coding DNA: TGTGCCAGCAGCCAAGTACTTAGGAGGGGCTCCTACGAGCAGTACTTC.